Listed below are T cell receptor beta chains from one sample, sequenced in a study of synovial regulatory T cells in juvenile arthritis. Repertoires were generated with immunoSEQ multiplex PCR, while TCRdb's copy carries only in-frame clones and drops some. The data show roughly 9,900 clones, and the top ten clones hold more than 0.85%. The sample comprised Treg cells from blood. These receptors were obtained from a donor aged 2 to 35 with juvenile idiopathic arthritis. CDR3s include the opening cysteine and the closing phenylalanine or tryptophan.

J: TRBJ2-2
V: TRBV4-1
CDR3: CASSPLLRGTGELFF

J: TRBJ1-1
V: TRBV6-6
CDR3: CASTGQVNTEAFF

J: TRBJ2-7
V: TRBV2
CDR3: CASSEAKREWHF

J: TRBJ2-7
V: TRBV2
CDR3: CAVLMAGVMYEQYF

J: TRBJ1-2
V: TRBV6-6
CDR3: CASSYSQGANYGYTF

J: TRBJ1-4
V: TRBV11-2
CDR3: CASSLAGPTNEKLFF

J: TRBJ1-5
V: TRBV2
CDR3: CASSDYIQPQHF

J: TRBJ2-4
V: TRBV19
CDR3: CASSQGVKNIQYF

J: TRBJ2-5
V: TRBV5-6
CDR3: CASSLTKGAETQYF

J: TRBJ2-3
V: TRBV6-5
CDR3: CASRGQWTDTQYF